This T cell receptor beta chain was retrieved from a study of graft-versus-host responses after intestinal transplantation. In the case of this clone: Its antigen is unidentified.

This CDR3 contains 16 residues. Germline V gives CDR1 MDHEN, CDR2 SYDVKM. The table came from immunoSEQ multiplex PCR; TCRdb's copy has only in-frame clones and leaves some out. The table records 90,000 to 95,000 clones, 90% to 95% of them present only once. The V and J genes are TRBV28 and TRBJ2-5; 11 bases match TRBD2. The closer fit of TRBJ2-7 to the DNA end suggests the J call may be wrong. This TCR was sampled from a human donor who received an intestinal transplant. Here the sequenced sample was unstimulated CD8+ T cells sorted from spleen or lymph node cells, taken before intestinal transplant. As DNA, the CDR3 is TGTGCCAGCAGCCGGACTAGCGGGCCACACTCCTACGAGCAGTACTTC. Translated, it gives CASSRTSGPHSYEQYF.